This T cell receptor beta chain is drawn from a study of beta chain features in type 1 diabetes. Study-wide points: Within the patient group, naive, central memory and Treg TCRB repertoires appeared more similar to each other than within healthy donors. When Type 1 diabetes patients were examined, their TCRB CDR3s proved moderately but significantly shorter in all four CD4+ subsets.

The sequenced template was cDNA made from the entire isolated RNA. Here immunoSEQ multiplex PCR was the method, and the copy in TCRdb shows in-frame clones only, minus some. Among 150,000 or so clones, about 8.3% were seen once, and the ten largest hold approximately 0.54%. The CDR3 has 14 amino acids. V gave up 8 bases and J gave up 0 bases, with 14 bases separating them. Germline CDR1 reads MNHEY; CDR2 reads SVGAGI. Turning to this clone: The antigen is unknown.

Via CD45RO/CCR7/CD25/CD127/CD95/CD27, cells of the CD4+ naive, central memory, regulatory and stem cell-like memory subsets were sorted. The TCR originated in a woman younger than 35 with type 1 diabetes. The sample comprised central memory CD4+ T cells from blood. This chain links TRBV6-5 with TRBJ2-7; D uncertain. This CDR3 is CASASLLNSYEQYF. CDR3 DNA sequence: TGTGCCAGCGCCTCCCTACTAAACTCCTACGAGCAGTACTTC.